The 6 T cell receptor beta chains below come from one sample, sequenced in a study of blood T cell repertoires in COVID-19. Method: immunoSEQ multiplex PCR; TCRdb's copy keeps in-frame clones and lacks some. The data hold around 200,000 clones, with 65% to 90% observed a single time. What was sequenced was PBMCs or T cells enriched from blood (not recorded which). The receptors shown here come from a woman aged 25 to 39 who had been exposed to COVID-19.

The chain recombines TRBV11-2 with TRBJ2-1; D gene ambiguous. There are 13 residues in the CDR3. Germline V CDR1 and CDR2: SGHAT, FQNNGV. V was trimmed by 2 bases and J by 6 bases, leaving 8 bases between them. The CDR3 bases are TGTGCCAGCAGCTTAAAGCCGGTCAATGAGCAGTTCTTC. Its translation: CASSLKPVNEQFF.

The chain joins TRBV19 to TRBJ2-7, with TRBD1 matching 7 bases. Germline V gives CDR1 LNHDA, CDR2 SQIVND (reference sequence). This CDR3 has 15 residues. The V gene end was trimmed by 6 bases and the J gene end by 6 bases; junction bases not matched to a gene: 14. The chain's CDR3 is CASRTTGAQQSEQYF. In DNA, the CDR3 is TGTGCCAGTAGAACTACAGGGGCCCAGCAATCCGAGCAGTACTTC.

The J gene is TRBJ2-7, the V gene TRBV29-1; a possible D gene is TRBD1 (5 bases). From germline, CDR1 is SQVTM and CDR2 ANQGSEA. The CDR3 spans 11 residues. Trimming pared 0 bases from V and 9 bases from J, leaving 9 bases between. The CDR3 sequence: CSVEDQGGQYF. The DNA for the CDR3 is TGCAGCGTTGAAGATCAGGGTGGGCAGTACTTC.

The rearrangement joins TRBV18 to TRBJ2-1; maybe TRBD1 (5 bases). The V end was cut by 1 base, the J end by 9 bases, with 13 bases between. The length of the CDR3 is 14 residues. In germline, CDR1 is KGHSH, CDR2 LQKENI. This CDR3 is CASSPQGTGGEQFF. DNA of the CDR3: TGTGCCAGCTCACCACAGGGAACAGGTGGTGAGCAGTTCTTC.

This chain links TRBV19 with TRBJ1-1; possible D gene TRBD1, 6 bases. Germline CDR1 and CDR2: LNHDA and SQIVND (reference sequence). Trimming left V 5 bases short and J 5 bases short, with 12 bases between. The CDR3 is 13 amino acids. The CDR3 coding sequence is TGTGCCAGTAGTGGGGACAAAAGAACTGAAGCTTTCTTT. This sequence encodes CASSGDKRTEAFF.

V and J are TRBV19 and TRBJ2-7; the match to TRBD1 covers 8 bases. V lost 2 bases and J lost 6; bases outside the gene matches: 12. This CDR3 has 16 residues. Germline V gene lookup returns CDR1 LNHDA and CDR2 SQIVND (reference sequence). CDR3 in DNA: TGTGCCAGTAGTATAATGGCCTGGACCGGGACAGGCGAGCAGTACTTC. Its translation: CASSIMAWTGTGEQYF.